The TCR beta chain under discussion was sequenced for a study of monozygotic twins with inflammatory bowel disease. Study-level points and caveats: With others, IBD patients shared fewer clonotypes than healthy twins did, especially with disease activity. Inverse Simpson values showed less TCRbeta diversity in IBD patients than in their healthy co-twins.

Reprocessing the 5' RACE reads, TCRdb reports a single entry for every CDR3 protein and omits DNA. The sample table includes 110,000 to 150,000 distinct CDR3 sequences. Details on this clonotype: What it binds is unknown.

The CDR3 totals 14 residues. Germline loops: CDR1 ENHRY, CDR2 SYGVKD. The chain uses TRBV10-3 and TRBJ2-7; TCRdb's D call, TRBD2, is unchecked because there is no DNA. This TCR derives from a human donor with ulcerative colitis or Crohn's disease, or a healthy co-twin of an affected twin (not recorded which). The sample taken for sequencing was blood. This CDR3 reads CAINPGLVSYEQYF.